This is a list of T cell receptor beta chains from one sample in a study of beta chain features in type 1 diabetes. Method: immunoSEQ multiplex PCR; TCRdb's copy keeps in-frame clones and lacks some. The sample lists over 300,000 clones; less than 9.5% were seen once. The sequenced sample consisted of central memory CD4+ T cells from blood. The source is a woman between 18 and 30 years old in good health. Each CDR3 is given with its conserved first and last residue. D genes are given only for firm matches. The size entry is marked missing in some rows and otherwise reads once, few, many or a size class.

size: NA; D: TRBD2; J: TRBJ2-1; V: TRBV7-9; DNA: TGTGCCAGCAGCTTCTCTAGCGGGACTTACAATGAGCAGTTCTTC; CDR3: CASSFSSGTYNEQFF
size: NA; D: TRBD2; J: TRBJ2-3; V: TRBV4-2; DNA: TGTGCCAGCAGCCAAGAAGGTCTAGCGGGAGGCTGGAGCACAGATACGCAGTATTTT; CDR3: CASSQEGLAGGWSTDTQYF
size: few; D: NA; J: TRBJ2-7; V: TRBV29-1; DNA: TGCAGCGTGACGGACAGCTACGAGCAGTACTTC; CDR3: CSVTDSYEQYF
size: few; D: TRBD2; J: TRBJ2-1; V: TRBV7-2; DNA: TGTGCCAGCAGCTTAGAAGCGGGATCGTTTAATGAGCAGTTCTTC; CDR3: CASSLEAGSFNEQFF
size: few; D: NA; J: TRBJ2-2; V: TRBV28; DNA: TGTGCCAGCAGCACCGGAGGGGGTAGGGCCGGGGAGCTGTTTTTT; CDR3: CASSTGGGRAGELFF
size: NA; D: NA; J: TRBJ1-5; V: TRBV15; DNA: TGTGCCACCAGCAGAGTTACCTCCAATCAGCCCCAGCATTTT; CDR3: CATSRVTSNQPQHF
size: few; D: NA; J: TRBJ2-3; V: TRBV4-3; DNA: TGCGCCAGCAGCCCGGATGAGGGGACTTACTTATTACACACAGATACGCAGTATTTT; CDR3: CASSPDEGTYLLHTDTQYF
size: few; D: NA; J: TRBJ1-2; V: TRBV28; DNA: TGTGCCAGCAGTTACAAGTATGGCTACACCTTC; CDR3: CASSYKYGYTF
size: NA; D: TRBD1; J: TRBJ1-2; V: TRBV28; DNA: TGTGCCAGCAGTAGCGAGGACAGGGCCTATGGCTACACCTTC; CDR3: CASSSEDRAYGYTF
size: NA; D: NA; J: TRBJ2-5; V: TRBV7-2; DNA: TGTGCCAGCAGCTTATTGGAGACCCAGTACTTC; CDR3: CASSLLETQYF
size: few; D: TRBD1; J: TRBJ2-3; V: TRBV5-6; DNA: TGTGCCAGCAGCGGAACAGGGGCTACCACAGATACGCAGTATTTT; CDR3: CASSGTGATTDTQYF
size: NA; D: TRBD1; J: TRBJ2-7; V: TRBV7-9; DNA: TGTGCCAGCAGCTTTGGACAGGGGTCCTACGAGCAGTACTTC; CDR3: CASSFGQGSYEQYF
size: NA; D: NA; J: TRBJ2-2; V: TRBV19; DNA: TGTGCCACACAATACGGCGGGACGAACACCGGGGAGCTGTTTTTT; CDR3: CATQYGGTNTGELFF
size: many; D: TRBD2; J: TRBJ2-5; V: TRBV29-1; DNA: TGCAGCGTTCGAGCGGGAGGGGGGGCAGAGACCCAGTACTTC; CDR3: CSVRAGGGAETQYF
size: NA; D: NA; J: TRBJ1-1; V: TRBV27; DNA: TGTGCCAGCAGTTTTGGTGTGGGGGCAACTGAAGCTTTCTTT; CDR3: CASSFGVGATEAFF
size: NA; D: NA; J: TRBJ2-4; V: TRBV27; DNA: TGTGCCAGCAGTTTAAGTGGCAGCCTAAAAAACATTCAGTACTTC; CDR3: CASSLSGSLKNIQYF
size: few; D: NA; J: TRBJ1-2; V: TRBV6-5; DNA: TGTGCCAGCAGCCAGCGGATTTCTAACTATGGCTACACCTTC; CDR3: CASSQRISNYGYTF
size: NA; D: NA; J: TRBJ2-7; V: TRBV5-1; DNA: TGCGCCAGCAGCTTTGGAGGGCGCGAGCAGTACTTC; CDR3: CASSFGGREQYF
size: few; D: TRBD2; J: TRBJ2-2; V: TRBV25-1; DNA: TGTGCCAGCAGTGATCCTATAGCGGGAGGGCCTGACACCGGGGAGCTGTTTTTT; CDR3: CASSDPIAGGPDTGELFF
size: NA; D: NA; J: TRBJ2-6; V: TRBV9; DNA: TGTGCCAGCAGCATAAGAGGCTCTGGGGCCAACGTCCTGACTTTC; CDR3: CASSIRGSGANVLTF
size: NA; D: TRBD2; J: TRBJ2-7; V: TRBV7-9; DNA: TGTGCCAGCAGCCCACCCAGCGGGAGTGGCTCCTACGAGCAGTACTTC; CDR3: CASSPPSGSGSYEQYF
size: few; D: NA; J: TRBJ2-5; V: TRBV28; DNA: TGTGCCAGCAGTGCTAAAGAGACCCAGTACTTC; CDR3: CASSAKETQYF
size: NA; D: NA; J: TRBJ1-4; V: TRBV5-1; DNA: TGCGCCAGCAGCTTATCAAGAACCGGACTGGGAGGTGAAAAACTGTTTTTT; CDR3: CASSLSRTGLGGEKLFF
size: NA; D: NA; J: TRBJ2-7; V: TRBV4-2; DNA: TGTGCCAGCAGCCAAGAGGGGTCAGGGCAAGAGCAGTACTTC; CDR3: CASSQEGSGQEQYF
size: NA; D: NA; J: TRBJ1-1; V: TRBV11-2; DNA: TGTGCCAGCAGCGTATACTTCGGGAACACTGAAGCTTTCTTT; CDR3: CASSVYFGNTEAFF
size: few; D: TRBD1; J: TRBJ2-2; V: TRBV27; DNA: TGTGCCAGCAGTTTATTCGGGACAGCGACCGGGGAGCTGTTTTTT; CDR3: CASSLFGTATGELFF
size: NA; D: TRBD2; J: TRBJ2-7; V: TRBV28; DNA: TGTGCCAGCAGCCAAACTAGCGATACCTACGAGCAGTACTTC; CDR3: CASSQTSDTYEQYF
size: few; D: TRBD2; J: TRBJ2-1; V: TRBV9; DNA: TGTGCCAGCAGCGTGGGAGCGGGAGCCGCGAACAATGAGCAGTTCTTC; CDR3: CASSVGAGAANNEQFF
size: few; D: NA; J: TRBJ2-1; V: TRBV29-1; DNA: TGCAGCGTTGATCGTAGTTTGGGCAATGAGCAGTTCTTC; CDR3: CSVDRSLGNEQFF